A single sample gave rise to the 14 T cell receptor beta chains below, sequenced in a study of blood T cells in healthy people across ages. A second PCR, run for about 7 to 11 cycles, used a sample-barcoded 5' primer plus a J-beta primer mix. Each CDR3 protein gets one entry after TCRdb re-called the 5' RACE reads with MiXCR. This sample yields 650,000 to 800,000 distinct CDR3 sequences, of which around 43% are seen a single time; around 21% belongs to the top ten. Sequencing was done on a sample of blood. The receptors shown here come from a man aged 55 to 70 in good health.

This rearrangement joins TRBV30 to TRBJ2-1; D ambiguous. The CDR3 has 12 residues. Looked up from germline, CDR1 is GTSNPN and CDR2 is SVGIG (reference sequence). Trimming stripped 1 base from V and 4 bases from J, with 5 bases between. CDR3 DNA sequence: TGTGCCTGGAGTGCCAGGTACAATGAGCAGTTCTTC. It is translated as CAWSARYNEQFF.

This clonotype was counted between two and nine times. The junction and the germline gene differ at one end; a read error may be behind it. The CDR3 here is CASSVDRVHSSYEQYF. CDR3 nucleotide sequence: TGTGCCAGCAGCGTAGACAGGGTACACTCGTCCTACGAGCAGTACTTC. The gene calls are TRBV11-3 and TRBJ2-7; 7 bases line up with TRBD1. In germline, CDR1 is SGHNT, CDR2 YENEEA. CDR3 length equals 16 residues.

Points on this clonotype: Its ends do not fully match the called genes, so a read error is possible. This chain uses TRBV15 with TRBJ2-5, with TRBD1 as a possible D gene (6 bases). The end of the DNA aligns better with TRBJ2-7, so the J call may be wrong. The germline V gene has CDR1 LNHNV and CDR2 YYDKDF (reference sequence). This CDR3 contains 15 residues. CDR3 in DNA: TGTGCCATCAGCAGAGATTTGGGGGCGTGGTACGAGCAGTACTTC. Its translation is CAISRDLGAWYEQYF.

The chain couples TRBV20-1 to TRBJ2-3; TRBD2 aligns across 10 bases. CDR1 and CDR2 (germline): DFQATT, SNEGSKA (reference sequence). Germline trimming cut 0 bases from V and 6 bases from J; bases unmatched to any gene: 6. The CDR3 runs to 15 residues. The CDR3 sequence is CSARDERGGKDTQYF. CDR3 DNA sequence: TGCAGTGCTAGAGACGAGCGGGGGGGCAAGGATACGCAGTATTTT.

The chain employs TRBV14 and TRBJ2-7; D uncertain. Germline assignment: CDR1 SGHDN and CDR2 FVKESK. V was cut by 2 bases and J by 4 bases, with 6 bases left in between. The length of the CDR3 is 12 residues. The CDR3 DNA reads TGTGCCAGCAGCCAAAGTCGGTACGAGCAGTACTTC. It yields the protein CASSQSRYEQYF.

The genes are TRBV6-2 or TRBV6-3 and TRBJ2-5; D unresolved. The germline V gene encodes CDR1 MNHEY and CDR2 SVGEGT. The CDR3 has 12 amino acids. Trimming took off 10 bases at V and 11 bases at J, with 20 bases between the two ends. In DNA form, the CDR3 reads TGTGCCATTGCCCGCAACTACAATGAGCAGTACTTC. This encodes CAIARNYNEQYF.

For this clonotype: This may come from a read error, since a much larger clone is one base off. The rearrangement joins TRBV7-9 to TRBJ2-6; D is unclear. V lost 8 bases to trimming and J lost 2 bases, with 1 base between them. This CDR3 has 11 residues. Germline V gene lookup returns CDR1 SEHNR and CDR2 FQNEAQ (reference sequence). This CDR3 is CASAGANVLTF. The DNA of the CDR3 is TGTGCCAGCGCTGGGGCCAACGTCCTGACTTTC.

The DNA for the CDR3 is TGTGCCAGCAGACCTCCGGGGGCGGCGTCAGATACGCAGTATTTT. This translates into CASRPPGAASDTQYF. V usage is TRBV12-3 or TRBV12-4 and J usage is TRBJ2-3; D is tentatively TRBD1 or TRBD2 (6 bases each). The CDR3 covers 15 residues. Trimming removed 6 bases at V and 4 bases at J, with 17 bases between.

The chain has TRBV28 and TRBJ2-7, with D possibly being TRBD2 (5 bases). The J call is doubtful: the DNA matches TRBJ2-5 better. Germline CDR1 MDHEN, CDR2 SYDVKM. This CDR3 is built from 13 residues. CDR3 sequence reads: CASRRHGRETQYF. The CDR3 nucleotides read TGTGCCAGCAGACGACATGGGAGAGAGACCCAGTACTTC.

The chain combines TRBV21-1 with TRBJ1-6; TRBD1 is taken as the D call from the table, unchecked against the DNA. TRBV21-1 is a pseudogene segment. This CDR3 contains 15 residues. The CDR3, as DNA: TGTGCCAGCAGCAAAAAACAGGGGCGGGATTCACCCCTCCACTTT. This sequence encodes CASSKKQGRDSPLHF.

The chain uses TRBV7-9 and TRBJ1-2, with D maybe TRBD1 (6 bases). The CDR3 contains 16 residues. V was pared by 4 bases and J by 0 bases, with 15 bases between. CDR1 is SEHNR, CDR2 FQNEAQ, per germline (reference sequence). The CDR3 coding sequence is TGTGCCAGCAGCTCCGAGGACAGATCAGCTAACTATGGCTACACCTTC. Amino acid sequence: CASSSEDRSANYGYTF.

Only one count was recorded for this clonotype. The V and J genes are TRBV7-2 and TRBJ2-1; D possibly corresponds to TRBD2 (5 bases). The CDR3 has 12 amino acids. The germline gives CDR1 SGHTA, CDR2 FQGNSA. The ends were cut back, 5 bases at V and 8 bases at J, with 10 bases in the middle. The CDR3: CASSQTRYEQFF. Written as DNA, the CDR3 is TGTGCCAGCAGCCAAACTAGGTATGAGCAGTTCTTC.

Here the CDR3 DNA reads TGTGCCAGCAGCCAAGTACTTCGGTACCACAATGAGCAGTTCTTC. The encoded protein is CASSQVLRYHNEQFF. V and J are TRBV3-1 and TRBJ2-1, with unresolved D. The CDR3 has 15 residues. V was trimmed by 1 base and J by 5 bases, leaving 12 bases between them. CDR1 is LGHDT, CDR2 YNNKEL, per germline (reference sequence).

This chain connects TRBV2 to TRBJ1-5; a weak D match, TRBD1 (6 bases). Trimming shortened V by 7 bases and J by 6 bases, and 19 bases separated the two germline ends. Germline lookup yields CDR1 SNHLY and CDR2 FYNNEI. The CDR3 covers 15 residues. This chain's CDR3 is CASTNQGGTGQPQHF. CDR3 nucleotide sequence: TGTGCCAGCACTAACCAAGGGGGGACGGGTCAGCCCCAGCATTTT. Based on the CDR3 plus reference TRBV2 and TRBJ1-5, the full variable domain is EPEVTQTPSHQVTQMGQEVILRCVPISNHLYFYWYRQILGQKVEFLVSFYNNEISEKSEIFDDQFSVERPDGSNFTLKIRSTKLEDSAMYFCASTNQGGTGQPQHFGDGTRLSIL.